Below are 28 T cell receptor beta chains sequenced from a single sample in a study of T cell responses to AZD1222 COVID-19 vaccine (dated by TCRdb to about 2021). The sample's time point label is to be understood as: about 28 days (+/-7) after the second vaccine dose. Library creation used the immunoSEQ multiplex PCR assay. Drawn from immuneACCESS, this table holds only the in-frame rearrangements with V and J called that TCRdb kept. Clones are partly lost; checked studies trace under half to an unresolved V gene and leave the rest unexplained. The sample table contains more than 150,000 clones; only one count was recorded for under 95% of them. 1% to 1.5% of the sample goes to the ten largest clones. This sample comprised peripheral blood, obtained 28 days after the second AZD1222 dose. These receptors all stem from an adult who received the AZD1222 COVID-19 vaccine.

CDR3 DNA: TGTGCCAGCAGTGCCCCCCCGGGACAGGGTCACTTAACGAGCTCCTACGAGCAGTACTTC. Translating it yields CASSAPPGQGHLTSSYEQYF. The chain links TRBV6-4 to TRBJ2-7; TRBD1 agrees at 9 bases. V dropped 4 bases and J dropped 0; count of bases not matched to a gene: 19. The CDR3 has 20 residues. Per germline, CDR1 MRHNA and CDR2 SNTAGT.

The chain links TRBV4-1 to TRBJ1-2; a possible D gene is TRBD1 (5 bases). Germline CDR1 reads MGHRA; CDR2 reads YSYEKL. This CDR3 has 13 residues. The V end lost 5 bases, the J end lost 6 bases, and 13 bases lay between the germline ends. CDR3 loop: CASSEGRGNGYTF. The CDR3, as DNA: TGCGCCAGCAGCGAAGGCCGGGGGAATGGCTACACCTTC.

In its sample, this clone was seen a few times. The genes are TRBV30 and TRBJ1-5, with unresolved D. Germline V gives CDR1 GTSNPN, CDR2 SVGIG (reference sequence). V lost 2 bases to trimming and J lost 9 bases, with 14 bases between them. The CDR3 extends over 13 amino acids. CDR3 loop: CAWSTTAIRPQHF. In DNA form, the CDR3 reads TGTGCCTGGAGTACCACAGCGATTCGGCCCCAGCATTTT.

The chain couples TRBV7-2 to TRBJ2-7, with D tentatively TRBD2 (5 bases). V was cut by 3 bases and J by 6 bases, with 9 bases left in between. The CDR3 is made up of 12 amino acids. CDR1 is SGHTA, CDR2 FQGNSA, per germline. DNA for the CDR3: TGTGCCAGCAGCTTCCCCCGGGGCGAGCAGTACTTC. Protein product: CASSFPRGEQYF. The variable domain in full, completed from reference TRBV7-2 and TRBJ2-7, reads GAGVSQSPSNKVTEKGKDVELRCDPISGHTALYWYRQSLGQGLEFLIYFQGNSAPDKSGLPSDRFSAERTGGSVSTLTIQRTQQEDSAVYLCASSFPRGEQYFGPGTRLTVT.

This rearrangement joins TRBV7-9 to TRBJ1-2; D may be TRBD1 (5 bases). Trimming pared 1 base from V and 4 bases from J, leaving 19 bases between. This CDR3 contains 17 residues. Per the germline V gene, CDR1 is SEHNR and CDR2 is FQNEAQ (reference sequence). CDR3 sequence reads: CASSLDYAGPPRYGYTF. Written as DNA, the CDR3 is TGTGCCAGCAGCTTAGATTATGCAGGGCCGCCTCGCTATGGCTACACCTTC. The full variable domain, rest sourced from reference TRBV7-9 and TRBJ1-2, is DTGVSQNPRHKITKRGQNVTFRCDPISEHNRLYWYRQTLGQGPEFLTYFQNEAQLEKSRLLSDRFSAERPKGSFSTLEIQRTEQGDSAMYLCASSLDYAGPPRYGYTFGSGTRLTVV.

In nucleotides, the CDR3 is TGTGCCACCCACGGGAACGGTAATTCACCCCTCCACTTT. It specifies CATHGNGNSPLHF. This sequence joins TRBV10-3 and TRBJ1-6; D ambiguous. CDR3 size: 13 residues. Trimming cost V 10 bases and J 6 bases, with 13 bases left between them. The germline CDR1 and CDR2 sequences are ENHRY and SYGVKD.

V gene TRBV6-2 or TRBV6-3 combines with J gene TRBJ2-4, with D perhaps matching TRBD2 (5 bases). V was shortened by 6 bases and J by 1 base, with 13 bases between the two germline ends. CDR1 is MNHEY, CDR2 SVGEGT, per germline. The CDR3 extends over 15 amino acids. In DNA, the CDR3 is TGTGCCAGCAGCCGGGGTATCGTGGCCAAAAACATTCAGTACTTC. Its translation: CASSRGIVAKNIQYF.

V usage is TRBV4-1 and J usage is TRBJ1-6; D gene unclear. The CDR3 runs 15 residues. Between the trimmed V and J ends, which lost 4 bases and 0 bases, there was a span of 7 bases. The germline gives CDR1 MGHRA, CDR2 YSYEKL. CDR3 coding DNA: TGCGCCAGCAGCCTAGGGAGCTCCTATAATTCACCCCTCCACTTT. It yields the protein CASSLGSSYNSPLHF.

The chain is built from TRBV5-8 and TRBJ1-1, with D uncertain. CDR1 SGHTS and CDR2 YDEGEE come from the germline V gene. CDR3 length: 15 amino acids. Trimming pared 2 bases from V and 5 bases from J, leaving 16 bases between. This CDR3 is CASSFLGAEWTEAFF. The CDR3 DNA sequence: TGTGCCAGCAGCTTCCTGGGAGCCGAGTGGACTGAAGCTTTCTTT.

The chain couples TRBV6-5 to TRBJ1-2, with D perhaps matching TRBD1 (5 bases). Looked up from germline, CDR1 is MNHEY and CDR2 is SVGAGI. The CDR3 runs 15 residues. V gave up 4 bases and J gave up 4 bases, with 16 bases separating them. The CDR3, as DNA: TGTGCCAGCAGTTCCGGACAAGGGAACTCCTATGGCTACACCTTC. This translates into CASSSGQGNSYGYTF.

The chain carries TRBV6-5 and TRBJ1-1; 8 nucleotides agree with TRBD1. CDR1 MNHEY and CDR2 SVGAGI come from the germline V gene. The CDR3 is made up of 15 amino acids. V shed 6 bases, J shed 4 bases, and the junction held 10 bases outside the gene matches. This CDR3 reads CASSPKGQGFTEAFF. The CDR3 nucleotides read TGTGCCAGCAGCCCCAAAGGACAGGGTTTCACTGAAGCTTTCTTT.

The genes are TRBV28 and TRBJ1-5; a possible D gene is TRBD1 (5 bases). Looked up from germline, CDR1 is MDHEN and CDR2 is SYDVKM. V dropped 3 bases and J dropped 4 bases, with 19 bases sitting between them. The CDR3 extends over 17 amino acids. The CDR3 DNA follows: TGTGCCAGCAGTTTGGTTCCGGTCCGGGACGGGAATCAGCCCCAGCATTTT. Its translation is CASSLVPVRDGNQPQHF.

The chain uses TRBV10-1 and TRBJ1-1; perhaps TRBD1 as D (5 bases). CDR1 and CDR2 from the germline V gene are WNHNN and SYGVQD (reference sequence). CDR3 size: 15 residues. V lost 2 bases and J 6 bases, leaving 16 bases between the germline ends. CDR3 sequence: CASSERRVLLAEAFF. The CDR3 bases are TGCGCCAGCAGTGAGCGCAGGGTACTTTTGGCTGAAGCTTTCTTT.

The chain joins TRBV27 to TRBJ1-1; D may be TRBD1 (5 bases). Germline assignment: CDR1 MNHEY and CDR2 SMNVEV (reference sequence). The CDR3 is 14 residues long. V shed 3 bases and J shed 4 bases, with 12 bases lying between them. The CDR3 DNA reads TGTGCCAGCAGTTTTTCCAGGGAAGGCACTGAAGCTTTCTTT. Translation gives CASSFSREGTEAFF.

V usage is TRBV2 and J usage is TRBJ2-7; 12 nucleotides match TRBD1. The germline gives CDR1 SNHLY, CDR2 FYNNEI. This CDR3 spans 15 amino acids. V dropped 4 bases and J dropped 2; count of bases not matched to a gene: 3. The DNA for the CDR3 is TGTGCCAGCAGTGTGGGACAGGGGGCAGCCTACGAGCAGTACTTC. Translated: CASSVGQGAAYEQYF.

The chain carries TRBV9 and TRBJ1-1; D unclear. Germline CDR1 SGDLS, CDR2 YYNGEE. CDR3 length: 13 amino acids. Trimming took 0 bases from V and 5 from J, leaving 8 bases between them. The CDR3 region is CASSVGGPTEAFF. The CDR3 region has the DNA TGTGCCAGCAGCGTAGGAGGGCCAACTGAAGCTTTCTTT. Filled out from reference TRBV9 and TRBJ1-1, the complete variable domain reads DSGVTQTPKHLITATGQRVTLRCSPRSGDLSVYWYQQSLDQGLQFLIQYYNGEERAKGNILERFSAQQFPDLHSELNLSSLELGDSALYFCASSVGGPTEAFFGQGTRLTVV.

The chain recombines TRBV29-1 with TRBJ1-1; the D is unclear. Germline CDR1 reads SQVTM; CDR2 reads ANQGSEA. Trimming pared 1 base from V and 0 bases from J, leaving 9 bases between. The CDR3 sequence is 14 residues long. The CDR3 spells CSVEVLLLNTEAFF. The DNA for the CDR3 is TGCAGCGTTGAAGTGCTTCTTTTGAACACTGAAGCTTTCTTT.

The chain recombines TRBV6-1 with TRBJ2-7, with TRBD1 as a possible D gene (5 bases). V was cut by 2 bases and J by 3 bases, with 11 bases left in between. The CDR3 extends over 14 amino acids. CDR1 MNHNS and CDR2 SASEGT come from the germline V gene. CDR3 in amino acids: CASSELGRVYEQYF. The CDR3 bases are TGTGCCAGCAGTGAACTAGGCAGGGTCTACGAGCAGTACTTC.

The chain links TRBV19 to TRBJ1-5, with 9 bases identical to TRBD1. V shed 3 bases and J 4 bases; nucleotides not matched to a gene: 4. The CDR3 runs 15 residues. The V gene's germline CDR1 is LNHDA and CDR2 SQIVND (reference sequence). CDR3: CASSIWGTGNQPQHF. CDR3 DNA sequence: TGTGCCAGTAGTATTTGGGGGACAGGGAATCAGCCCCAGCATTTT.

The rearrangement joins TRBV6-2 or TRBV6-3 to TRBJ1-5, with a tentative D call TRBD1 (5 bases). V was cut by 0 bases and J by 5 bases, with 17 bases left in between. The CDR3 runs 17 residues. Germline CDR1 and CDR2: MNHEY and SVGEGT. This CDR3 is CASSYSTPGRAHQPQHF. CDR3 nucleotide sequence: TGTGCCAGCAGTTACTCGACGCCAGGGAGAGCTCATCAGCCCCAGCATTTT.

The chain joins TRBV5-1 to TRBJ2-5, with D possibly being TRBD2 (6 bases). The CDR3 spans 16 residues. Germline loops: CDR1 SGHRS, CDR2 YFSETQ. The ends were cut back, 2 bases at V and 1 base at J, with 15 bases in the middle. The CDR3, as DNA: TGCGCCAGCAGCTTTTGGAGCGGAGGGGCCCAAGAGACCCAGTACTTC. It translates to CASSFWSGGAQETQYF.

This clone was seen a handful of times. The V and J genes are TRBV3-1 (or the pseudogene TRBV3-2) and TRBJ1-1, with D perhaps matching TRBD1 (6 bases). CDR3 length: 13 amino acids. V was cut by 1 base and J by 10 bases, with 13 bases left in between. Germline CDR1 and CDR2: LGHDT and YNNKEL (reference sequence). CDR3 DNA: TGTGCCAGCAGCCAAGGACAGGCAGTCGGAGCTTTCTTT. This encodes CASSQGQAVGAFF.

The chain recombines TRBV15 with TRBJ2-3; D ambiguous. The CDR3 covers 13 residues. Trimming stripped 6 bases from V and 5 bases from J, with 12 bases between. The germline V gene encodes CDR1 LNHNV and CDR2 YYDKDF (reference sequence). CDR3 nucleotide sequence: TGTGCCACCAGGGTCCTGGGCGGAGATACGCAGTATTTT. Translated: CATRVLGGDTQYF.

Here the CDR3 reads CASSREVNTEAFF. The CDR3 DNA follows: TGTGCCAGCAGCCGAGAGGTGAACACTGAAGCTTTCTTT. The V gene is TRBV4-2, the J gene TRBJ1-1; D is uncertain. The CDR3 has 13 amino acids. The V gene lost 4 bases and the J gene lost 0 bases, with 6 bases spanning the gap. Germline assignment: CDR1 LGHNA and CDR2 YNFKEQ.

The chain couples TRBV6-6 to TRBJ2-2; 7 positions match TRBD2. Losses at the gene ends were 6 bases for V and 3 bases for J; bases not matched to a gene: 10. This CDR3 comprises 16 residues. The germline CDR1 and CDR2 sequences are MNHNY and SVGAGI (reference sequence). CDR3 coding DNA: TGTGCCAGCAGCCCATGGACGGGGGGTTACACCGGGGAGCTGTTTTTT. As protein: CASSPWTGGYTGELFF.

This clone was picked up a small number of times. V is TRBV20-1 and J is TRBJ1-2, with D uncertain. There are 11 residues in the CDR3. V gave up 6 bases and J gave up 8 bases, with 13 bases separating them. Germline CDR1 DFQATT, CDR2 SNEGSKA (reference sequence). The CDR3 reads CSAGDNRGYTF. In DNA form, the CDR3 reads TGCAGTGCCGGCGACAATCGGGGCTACACCTTC.

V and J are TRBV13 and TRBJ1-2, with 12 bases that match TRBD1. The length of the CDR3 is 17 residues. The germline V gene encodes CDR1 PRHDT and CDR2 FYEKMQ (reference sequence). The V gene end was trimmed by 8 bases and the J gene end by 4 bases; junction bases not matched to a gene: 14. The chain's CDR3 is CASLSTGTGGIGYGYTF. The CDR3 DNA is TGTGCCAGCCTATCCACCGGGACAGGGGGCATCGGCTATGGCTACACCTTC.

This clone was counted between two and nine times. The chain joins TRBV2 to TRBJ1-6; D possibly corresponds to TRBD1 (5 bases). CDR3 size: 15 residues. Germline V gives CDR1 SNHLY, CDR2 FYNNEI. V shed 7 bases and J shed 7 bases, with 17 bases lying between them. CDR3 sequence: CASNEAGPSNSPLHF. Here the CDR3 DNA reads TGTGCCAGCAATGAGGCGGGACCTTCGAATTCACCCCTCCACTTT.